This T cell receptor beta chain was identified during a study of human T cells and chemical hapten exposure. This clonotype was recorded at least ten times. Time point specified: patch test 3, about 24 weeks after DPC sensitization. Treatment: therapeutic diphenylcyclopropenone sensitization with weekly scalp DPC. TCRdb used MiXCR to reprocess the RACE reads, holding one entry per CDR3 protein. The sample consists of 95,000 to 150,000 distinct CDR3 sequences, about 11% of them appearing once. The CDR3 covers 14 residues. Germline V gene lookup returns CDR1 SGHRS and CDR2 YFSETQ. V was pared by 4 bases and J by 4 bases, with 4 bases of the junction left unmatched.

This chain joins TRBV5-1 and TRBJ2-3, with TRBD1 identical over 9 bases. Sample: whole blood, taken in connection with sensitization to the hapten diphenylcyclopropenone (DPC). The sequence was collected from a woman in her fifties or sixties with alopecia areata. Some clones in this sample may be carry-over from other donors' samples. In DNA, the CDR3 is TGCGCCAGCAGCCGGGACAGGGCATCAGATACGCAGTATTTT. This gives the protein CASSRDRASDTQYF.